A selection of T cell receptor beta chains follows, all from one sample in a study of T-cell memory formation after mild COVID-19. TCRdb re-called the 5' RACE reads with MiXCR, one entry per CDR3 protein. Here the sample spans some 600,000 distinct CDR3 sequences, 15% to 20% being singletons. The sample was PBMCs or a T cell subset sorted from them (not recorded which). These receptor sequences come from an adult woman who had mild COVID-19 (a few samples of this study predate the infection). Cell type and time point are not known. The CDR3 runs from the conserved cysteine through the conserved F or W. Each record gives: D gene, V gene, CDR3 protein. A D gene is named only where the DNA matches it firmly.

.,TRBV20-1,CSARDPKTGEKLFF
TRBD1,TRBV12-3/TRBV12-4,CATRQGAYSSYEQYF
.,TRBV6-6,CASSWTDSTEAFF
TRBD2,TRBV4-3,CASSQTSGRETQYF
.,TRBV5-1,CASSLGHAATDYEQYF
TRBD2,TRBV3-1,CASSPAPGGWEQYF
.,TRBV5-1,CASSISGGGSTEAFF
.,TRBV7-9,CASSLDSLSYEQYF
.,TRBV29-1,CSVEGTQSSFQETQYF
TRBD2,TRBV12-3/TRBV12-4,CASSLGGGGADTQYF
.,TRBV29-1,CSVAKGSNYGYTF
.,TRBV6-2/TRBV6-3,CASTPTFSNQPQHF